This paragraph covers one T cell receptor (beta chain) sequence. Germline CDR1 MNHEY, CDR2 SMNVEV (reference sequence). The length of the CDR3 is 15 residues. Trimming took 2 bases from V and 5 from J; bases not matched to a gene: 2. The sample comes from a study of blood T cell repertoires in COVID-19. Study information: Collection of acute and convalescent COVID-19 samples took place in the United States, Italy and Spain. T cells, B-cell-depleted T cells, or PBMCs provided the cDNA or gDNA that served as material.

Profiled with immunoSEQ multiplex PCR; TCRdb holds only in-frame clones, not every one. Among hundreds of thousands of clones listed, 75% to 90% were seen once. Cohorts were determined from participant-reported clinical history. The study counted Cohort 3 donors as recovered given two negative PCRs, clearance, or symptom resolution. The chain uses TRBV27 and TRBJ2-1, with 11 bases aligning to TRBD2. The clonotype comes from a man between 18 and 29 years old who had recovered from COVID-19. Sequencing input: PBMCs or T cells enriched from blood (not recorded which). CDR3 amino acids: CASSLGTSGNNEQFF. The CDR3, as DNA: TGTGCCAGCAGTTTAGGGACTAGCGGCAACAATGAGCAGTTCTTC.